The clone carrying this TCR beta chain was counted a few times. What it binds is unknown. TCRdb re-analysed the 5' RACE reads in MiXCR, keeping a single row per CDR3 protein. This sample has some 280,000 distinct CDR3 sequences, with about 16% found just once. Trimming took off 4 bases at V and 0 bases at J, with 12 bases between the two ends. This CDR3 is built from 15 residues. Germline lookup yields CDR1 SGHRS and CDR2 YFSETQ. The data were obtained in a study of T-cell memory formation after mild COVID-19. Across the whole study: The study found TCR clusters largely donor specific.

Overall study results and limits: SARS-CoV-2 specificity of second-wave clones peaking day 37 was unconfirmed. Cross-reactive memory seemingly joined, as some responding clones were found in pre-infection memory. CD4+ contracting clones were found mainly in CM and EM, and CD8+ ones in EMRA.

Sequencing used PBMCs or a T cell subset sorted from them (not recorded which). The chain joins TRBV5-1 to TRBJ2-3; D not certain. The TCR was taken from a man younger than 35 who had mild COVID-19 (a few samples of this study predate the infection). Cell type and time point are not known. CDR3 protein: CASSQSPSSTDTQYF. In DNA, the CDR3 is TGCGCCAGCAGCCAAAGTCCTTCTAGCACAGATACGCAGTATTTT. Filled out from reference TRBV5-1 and TRBJ2-3, the complete variable domain reads KAGVTQTPRYLIKTRGQQVTLSCSPISGHRSVSWYQQTPGQGLQFLFEYFSETQRNKGNFPGRFSGRQFSNSRSEMNVSTLELGDSALYLCASSQSPSSTDTQYFGPGTRLTVL.